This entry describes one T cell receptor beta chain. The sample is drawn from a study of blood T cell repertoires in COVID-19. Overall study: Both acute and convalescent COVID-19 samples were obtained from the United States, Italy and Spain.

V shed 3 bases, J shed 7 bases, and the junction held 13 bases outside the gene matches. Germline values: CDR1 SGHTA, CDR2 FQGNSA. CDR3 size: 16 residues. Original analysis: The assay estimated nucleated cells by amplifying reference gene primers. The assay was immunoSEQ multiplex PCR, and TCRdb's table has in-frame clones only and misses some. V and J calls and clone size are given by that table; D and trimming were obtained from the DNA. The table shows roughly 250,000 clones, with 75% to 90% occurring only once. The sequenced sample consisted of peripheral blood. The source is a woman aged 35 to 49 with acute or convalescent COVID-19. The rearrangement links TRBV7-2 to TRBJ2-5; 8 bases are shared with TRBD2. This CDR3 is CASSFGSSGVLGTQYF. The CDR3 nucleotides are TGTGCCAGCAGCTTCGGTAGTAGCGGGGTTTTGGGGACCCAGTACTTC. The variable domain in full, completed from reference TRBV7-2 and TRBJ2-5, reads GAGVSQSPSNKVTEKGKDVELRCDPISGHTALYWYRQSLGQGLEFLIYFQGNSAPDKSGLPSDRFSAERTGGSVSTLTIQRTQQEDSAVYLCASSFGSSGVLGTQYFGPGTRLLVL.